A selection of T cell receptor beta chains follows, all from one sample in a study of control samples from healthy donors and cancer patients. Produced via immunoSEQ multiplex PCR; TCRdb's table is partial and in-frame only. The table shows about 89,000 clones, with about 83% occurring only once. Sequenced material: blood. These TCRs come from a woman between 40 and 50 years old in good health. CDR3s include the opening cysteine and the closing phenylalanine or tryptophan. The D gene is left open where the match is weak. Clone size is stated in some rows and not others, as once, few, many or a class when expanded.

DNA: TGCGCCAGCAGCTTAGCTAACTATGGCTACACCTTC; CDR3: CASSLANYGYTF; size: -; V: TRBV5-1; J: TRBJ1-2; D: -; length: 12
DNA: TGTGCCAGCAGCTACCTATGGGGTAGCAATCAGCCCCAGCATTTT; CDR3: CASSYLWGSNQPQHF; size: -; V: TRBV7-2; J: TRBJ1-5; D: -; length: 15
DNA: TGTGCCAGCAGCTTAGCCCCGGGACTAGTTGGGGGCGGGGAGCTGTTTTTT; CDR3: CASSLAPGLVGGGELFF; size: -; V: TRBV7-2; J: TRBJ2-2; D: TRBD2; length: 17
DNA: TGTGCCAGCAGTATAGACACGGGGTTGAGCAATCAGCCCCAGCATTTT; CDR3: CASSIDTGLSNQPQHF; size: -; V: TRBV6-2/TRBV6-3; J: TRBJ1-5; D: -; length: 16
DNA: TGTGCCAGCTCACCACGATCAAGGGATAATGGCTACACCTTC; CDR3: CASSPRSRDNGYTF; size: -; V: TRBV18; J: TRBJ1-2; D: -; length: 14
DNA: TGTGCCAGTAGTACCCAGGGCAATTGGCACACCGGGGAGCTGTTTTTT; CDR3: CASSTQGNWHTGELFF; size: -; V: TRBV19; J: TRBJ2-2; D: -; length: 16
DNA: TGTGCCGGCCACAGGGTCGACACTGAAGCTTTCTTT; CDR3: CAGHRVDTEAFF; size: -; V: TRBV30; J: TRBJ1-1; D: -; length: 12
DNA: TGTGCCAGCATTAGAGACGGTAGCAATCAGCCCCAGCATTTT; CDR3: CASIRDGSNQPQHF; size: -; V: TRBV6-5; J: TRBJ1-5; D: -; length: 14
DNA: TGCGCCAGCAGCTTGCCTCGAGGCCTAGCGGGCGGGGAGCTGTTTTTT; CDR3: CASSLPRGLAGGELFF; size: -; V: TRBV5-1; J: TRBJ2-2; D: TRBD2; length: 16
DNA: TGTGCCAGCAGCCCCGGGGGGTTGAATGAGCAGTTCTTC; CDR3: CASSPGGLNEQFF; size: -; V: TRBV7-3; J: TRBJ2-1; D: TRBD2; length: 13
DNA: TGTGCCAGCAGCTTCGGTTCGGCAGGGGGAACAGATACGCAGTATTTT; CDR3: CASSFGSAGGTDTQYF; size: -; V: TRBV7-9; J: TRBJ2-3; D: TRBD1; length: 16
DNA: TGTGCCAGCAGTTTAATTGGCAGGGGGGAGAATCAGCCCCAGCATTTT; CDR3: CASSLIGRGENQPQHF; size: few; V: TRBV28; J: TRBJ1-5; D: TRBD1; length: 16
DNA: TGTGCCAGCAGCTTACCCTCGGAGTTAGGGACAGGGGAAACACCTGAATGGGATGAAGCTTTCTTT; CDR3: CASSLPSELGTGETPEWDEAFF; size: -; V: TRBV7-8; J: TRBJ1-1; D: TRBD1; length: 22
DNA: TGTGCCAGCAGGTCGCCTAGCGGCCCAGATACGCAGTATTTT; CDR3: CASRSPSGPDTQYF; size: -; V: TRBV7-2; J: TRBJ2-3; D: TRBD2; length: 14
DNA: TGTGCCTGGAGTACCAAGGGGACGGGGAACTATGGCTACACCTTC; CDR3: CAWSTKGTGNYGYTF; size: once; V: TRBV30; J: TRBJ1-2; D: -; length: 15
DNA: TGTGCCAGCAGCTTAGGAGCGGCAGCCTACGAGCAGTACTTC; CDR3: CASSLGAAAYEQYF; size: -; V: TRBV11-3; J: TRBJ2-7; D: -; length: 14
DNA: TGTGCCTGGAGCCCCGACAGAAACTATGAAAAACTGTTTTTT; CDR3: CAWSPDRNYEKLFF; size: few; V: TRBV30; J: TRBJ1-4; D: -; length: 14
DNA: TGTGCCAGCAGCATCAAAGGACAGGGTCATAGCAATCAGCCCCAGCATTTT; CDR3: CASSIKGQGHSNQPQHF; size: -; V: TRBV6-2/TRBV6-3; J: TRBJ1-5; D: TRBD1; length: 17
DNA: TGTGCCAGCGCCGCAACAGGGAACTATGGCTACACCTTC; CDR3: CASAATGNYGYTF; size: -; V: TRBV7-2; J: TRBJ1-2; D: -; length: 13
DNA: TGTGCCAGCAGTTTACAACAGACAGGACTGAACTATGGCTACACCTTC; CDR3: CASSLQQTGLNYGYTF; size: -; V: TRBV2; J: TRBJ1-2; D: -; length: 16
DNA: TGTGCCAGCAGCCAGATACGACAGCCTAACTATGGCTACACCTTC; CDR3: CASSQIRQPNYGYTF; size: -; V: TRBV7-2; J: TRBJ1-2; D: -; length: 15
DNA: TGTGCCAGCACCCTAGCGGGGGGGCCTTCCTACGAGCAGTACTTC; CDR3: CASTLAGGPSYEQYF; size: -; V: TRBV7-2; J: TRBJ2-7; D: TRBD2; length: 15
DNA: TGTGCCAGCTCACCAGGGCAACAGGGCCACTATGGCTACACCTTC; CDR3: CASSPGQQGHYGYTF; size: -; V: TRBV18; J: TRBJ1-2; D: -; length: 15
DNA: TGTGCCAGCAGTTTCTCCGGGACAGGAAACTATGGCTACACCTTC; CDR3: CASSFSGTGNYGYTF; size: -; V: TRBV27; J: TRBJ1-2; D: TRBD1; length: 15
DNA: TGTGCCAGCAGTTTAACCCGGACAGAAGTAGCCAAAAACATTCAGTACTTC; CDR3: CASSLTRTEVAKNIQYF; size: -; V: TRBV27; J: TRBJ2-4; D: -; length: 17
DNA: TGCGCCAGCAGCCCTCAGGGGGCGTCTAATGAAAAACTGTTTTTT; CDR3: CASSPQGASNEKLFF; size: once; V: TRBV5-1; J: TRBJ1-4; D: TRBD1; length: 15
DNA: TGTGCCAGCAGCGTAGGGCGGTTGAACACTGAAGCTTTCTTT; CDR3: CASSVGRLNTEAFF; size: -; V: TRBV9; J: TRBJ1-1; D: -; length: 14
DNA: TGTGCCAGCAGACACACAGGGATATCGAGCACCGGGGAGCTGTTTTTT; CDR3: CASRHTGISSTGELFF; size: few; V: TRBV2; J: TRBJ2-2; D: -; length: 16
DNA: TGTGCCATCAGTGCCGGGACAGGGCCCTACGAGCAGTACTTC; CDR3: CAISAGTGPYEQYF; size: -; V: TRBV10-3; J: TRBJ2-7; D: TRBD1; length: 14
DNA: TGTGCCAGCAGCGGGCATGTCGGAAACACCATATATTTT; CDR3: CASSGHVGNTIYF; size: -; V: TRBV7-2; J: TRBJ1-3; D: -; length: 13
DNA: TGTGCCAGCAGGAGACAGGGCAACACTGAAGCTTTCTTT; CDR3: CASRRQGNTEAFF; size: -; V: TRBV25-1; J: TRBJ1-1; D: TRBD1; length: 13
DNA: TGTGCCAGCAGCCCTGGAAAGGGAACCAATTCACCCCTCCACTTT; CDR3: CASSPGKGTNSPLHF; size: -; V: TRBV7-9; J: TRBJ1-6; D: -; length: 15
DNA: TGTGCCTGGAGTGTAATGGGAACTGGGGCCAACGTCCTGACTTTC; CDR3: CAWSVMGTGANVLTF; size: once; V: TRBV30; J: TRBJ2-6; D: -; length: 15
DNA: TGCGCCAGCAGCTTGGTTCCACAGGGGGCTTCCTACGAGCAGTACTTC; CDR3: CASSLVPQGASYEQYF; size: -; V: TRBV5-1; J: TRBJ2-7; D: TRBD1; length: 16
DNA: TGCGCCAGCAGCCCGACCGATCATTCGCGAGTCTCGGTCGATACGCAGTATTTT; CDR3: CASSPTDHSRVSVDTQYF; size: few; V: TRBV5-1; J: TRBJ2-3; D: -; length: 18